The clone carrying this T cell receptor beta chain showed up just a few times. The target antigen is unknown. It was with 60 Vbeta and 13 Jbeta primers that the PCR ran. TCRdb's copy holds only in-frame clones and misses some; the assay was immunoSEQ multiplex PCR. The data hold about 140,000 clones, with more than 55% observed a single time. The data are from a study of cytomegalovirus exposure and HLA in healthy donors. In the study overall: Earlier findings included about 120 million unique TCR beta sequences obtained from some 180 million T cells.

Study results and caveats: Generally TCR sequences proved uncommon, though certain public TCRs appeared in numerous donors.

Germline V lookup: CDR1 SGDLS, CDR2 YYNGEE. V trimming: 3 bases; J trimming: 6 bases; junction bases outside the gene matches: 7. The CDR3 length is 14 residues. The sample comprised PBMCs. This clonotype was sampled from a woman aged 55-75 years in good health and CMV-seronegative. J is TRBJ2-7 and V is TRBV9; 9 bases align to TRBD1. In DNA, the CDR3 is TGTGCCAGCAGCGGACTGACAGGGGGTTCCGAGCAGTACTTC. This gives the protein CASSGLTGGSEQYF.